These T cell receptor beta chains were read from a single sample in a study of cytomegalovirus exposure and HLA in healthy donors. Measured with immunoSEQ multiplex PCR; TCRdb has only the in-frame clones, and not every one. The sample consists of about 96,000 clones, 64% of them appearing once. The specimen sequenced was PBMCs. The receptors shown here come from a man in his fifties or sixties in good health and CMV-seronegative. The CDR3 runs from the conserved cysteine through the conserved F or W. D genes are given only for firm matches. The size field is filled for only some rows; it gives once, few, many or a size class.

v_call: TRBV19
d_call: -
cdr3_length: 12
j_call: TRBJ2-3
clone_size: few
cdr3_aa: CASSIEPSTQYF
cdr3_nt: TGTGCCAGTAGTATAGAACCCAGTACGCAGTATTTT

v_call: TRBV5-1
d_call: -
cdr3_length: 14
j_call: TRBJ2-7
clone_size: -
cdr3_aa: CASSLLDSPLEQYF
cdr3_nt: TGCGCCAGCAGCTTACTGGACAGCCCTCTCGAGCAGTACTTC

v_call: TRBV28
d_call: TRBD1
cdr3_length: 16
j_call: TRBJ2-6
clone_size: -
cdr3_aa: CASAGQGFSGANVLTF
cdr3_nt: TGTGCCAGCGCAGGACAGGGTTTTTCTGGGGCCAACGTCCTGACTTTC

v_call: TRBV6-5
d_call: TRBD1
cdr3_length: 12
j_call: TRBJ1-2
clone_size: -
cdr3_aa: CASSSTGHGYTF
cdr3_nt: TGTGCCAGCAGTTCGACAGGGCATGGCTACACCTTC

v_call: TRBV6-5
d_call: TRBD2
cdr3_length: 15
j_call: TRBJ2-7
clone_size: -
cdr3_aa: CASSAVSGSSYEQYF
cdr3_nt: TGTGCCAGCAGCGCGGTTAGCGGGAGCTCCTACGAGCAGTACTTC

v_call: TRBV4-1
d_call: -
cdr3_length: 18
j_call: TRBJ2-7
clone_size: -
cdr3_aa: CASSQEAISGKSSYEQYF
cdr3_nt: TGCGCCAGCAGCCAAGAGGCGATTAGCGGAAAAAGCTCCTACGAGCAGTACTTC

v_call: TRBV7-2
d_call: TRBD1
cdr3_length: 15
j_call: TRBJ2-7
clone_size: -
cdr3_aa: CASSLEWDRAYEQYF
cdr3_nt: TGTGCCAGCAGCTTAGAGTGGGACAGGGCCTACGAGCAGTACTTC

v_call: TRBV5-4
d_call: TRBD2
cdr3_length: 17
j_call: TRBJ2-1
clone_size: -
cdr3_aa: CASSLLGLAQMGDEQFF
cdr3_nt: TGTGCCAGCAGCTTGCTAGGACTAGCGCAAATGGGCGATGAGCAGTTCTTC

v_call: TRBV5-1
d_call: -
cdr3_length: 14
j_call: TRBJ2-7
clone_size: -
cdr3_aa: CASSYETEDSEQYF
cdr3_nt: TGCGCCAGCAGCTACGAGACAGAAGACTCCGAGCAGTACTTC

v_call: TRBV11-2
d_call: -
cdr3_length: 17
j_call: TRBJ2-7
clone_size: -
cdr3_aa: CASSQGGGGTMFYEQYF
cdr3_nt: TGTGCCAGCAGCCAAGGGGGGGGCGGGACCATGTTCTACGAGCAGTACTTC

v_call: TRBV29-1
d_call: -
cdr3_length: 13
j_call: TRBJ2-7
clone_size: few
cdr3_aa: CSVEAARPYEQYF
cdr3_nt: TGCAGCGTTGAAGCCGCCAGGCCCTACGAGCAGTACTTC

v_call: TRBV4-1
d_call: -
cdr3_length: 14
j_call: TRBJ1-3
clone_size: -
cdr3_aa: CASSKQNSGNTIYF
cdr3_nt: TGCGCCAGCAGCAAACAAAACTCTGGAAACACCATATATTTT

v_call: TRBV7-6
d_call: -
cdr3_length: 15
j_call: TRBJ1-4
clone_size: -
cdr3_aa: CASSLAGESNEKLFF
cdr3_nt: TGTGCCAGCAGCTTAGCCGGGGAGTCTAATGAAAAACTGTTTTTT

v_call: TRBV9
d_call: -
cdr3_length: 13
j_call: TRBJ1-2
clone_size: few
cdr3_aa: CASSVTGSGGYTF
cdr3_nt: TGTGCCAGCAGCGTTACAGGGAGTGGTGGCTACACCTTC

v_call: TRBV6-1
d_call: TRBD1
cdr3_length: 13
j_call: TRBJ2-5
clone_size: -
cdr3_aa: CASTRGLQETQYF
cdr3_nt: TGTGCCAGCACCAGGGGGCTCCAAGAGACCCAGTACTTC

v_call: TRBV29-1
d_call: TRBD1
cdr3_length: 13
j_call: TRBJ1-2
clone_size: once
cdr3_aa: CSVEMTGGYGYTF
cdr3_nt: TGCAGCGTTGAAATGACAGGGGGATATGGCTACACCTTC

v_call: TRBV21-1
d_call: -
cdr3_length: 16
j_call: TRBJ2-7
clone_size: -
cdr3_aa: CASSTLEGVGTYEQYF
cdr3_nt: TGTGCCAGCAGCACCCTTGAGGGAGTAGGAACCTACGAGCAGTACTTC

v_call: TRBV30
d_call: -
cdr3_length: 14
j_call: TRBJ1-4
clone_size: once
cdr3_aa: CAWSGTLLGEKLFF
cdr3_nt: TGTGCCTGGAGTGGAACACTACTTGGGGAAAAACTGTTTTTT

v_call: TRBV7-7
d_call: TRBD1
cdr3_length: 15
j_call: TRBJ2-2
clone_size: -
cdr3_aa: CASSSGGPNTGELFF
cdr3_nt: TGTGCTAGCAGCTCAGGGGGTCCGAACACCGGGGAGCTGTTTTTT

v_call: TRBV5-1
d_call: TRBD1
cdr3_length: 14
j_call: TRBJ1-1
clone_size: once
cdr3_aa: CASGLQGEITEAFF
cdr3_nt: TGCGCCAGCGGATTACAGGGGGAGATCACTGAAGCTTTCTTT

v_call: TRBV2
d_call: TRBD2
cdr3_length: 15
j_call: TRBJ2-7
clone_size: once
cdr3_aa: CASSPRTSGSSEQYF
cdr3_nt: TGTGCCAGCAGTCCGAGGACTAGCGGGAGTAGCGAGCAGTACTTC

v_call: TRBV10-2
d_call: -
cdr3_length: 14
j_call: TRBJ2-2
clone_size: -
cdr3_aa: CTSSVTENTGELFF
cdr3_nt: TGCACCAGCAGTGTGACTGAGAACACCGGGGAGCTGTTTTTT

v_call: TRBV9
d_call: TRBD2
cdr3_length: 16
j_call: TRBJ2-3
clone_size: -
cdr3_aa: CASSVGGGSGGDTQYF
cdr3_nt: TGTGCCAGCAGCGTAGGAGGAGGTAGCGGGGGAGATACGCAGTATTTT

v_call: TRBV30
d_call: -
cdr3_length: 13
j_call: TRBJ1-1
clone_size: -
cdr3_aa: CAWSVLTVGWAFF
cdr3_nt: TGTGCCTGGAGTGTACTGACAGTGGGGTGGGCTTTCTTT

v_call: TRBV7-9
d_call: TRBD1
cdr3_length: 14
j_call: TRBJ1-2
clone_size: -
cdr3_aa: CASSFTGVGYGYTF
cdr3_nt: TGTGCCAGCAGTTTTACAGGGGTGGGCTATGGCTACACCTTC

v_call: TRBV9
d_call: TRBD2
cdr3_length: 15
j_call: TRBJ2-7
clone_size: few
cdr3_aa: CASSDTSGSLGEQYF
cdr3_nt: TGTGCCAGCAGCGATACTAGCGGGAGTCTAGGCGAGCAGTACTTC

v_call: TRBV27
d_call: TRBD2
cdr3_length: 18
j_call: TRBJ2-7
clone_size: once
cdr3_aa: CASSPPRGLAGSSYERYF
cdr3_nt: TGTGCCAGCAGCCCACCCCGAGGACTAGCGGGAAGTTCTTACGAGCGGTACTTC

v_call: TRBV6-6
d_call: -
cdr3_length: 12
j_call: TRBJ2-1
clone_size: once
cdr3_aa: CASTLGDTMQFF
cdr3_nt: TGTGCCAGCACCTTGGGGGACACGATGCAGTTCTTC

v_call: TRBV9
d_call: -
cdr3_length: 21
j_call: TRBJ2-1
clone_size: -
cdr3_aa: CASSPTGVAASAPSNSNEQFF
cdr3_nt: TGTGCCAGCAGCCCGACGGGGGTAGCGGCATCGGCACCGTCGAATAGCAATGAGCAGTTCTTC

v_call: TRBV9
d_call: -
cdr3_length: 16
j_call: TRBJ1-3
clone_size: few
cdr3_aa: CASSVDSRPGGNTIYF
cdr3_nt: TGTGCCAGCAGCGTAGATAGTCGGCCAGGGGGAAACACCATATATTTT

v_call: TRBV5-1
d_call: -
cdr3_length: 15
j_call: TRBJ2-3
clone_size: -
cdr3_aa: CASRGTESSTDTQYF
cdr3_nt: TGCGCCAGCAGAGGGACTGAATCTAGCACAGATACGCAGTATTTT

v_call: TRBV18
d_call: -
cdr3_length: 13
j_call: TRBJ1-1
clone_size: -
cdr3_aa: CASSGQLNTEAFF
cdr3_nt: TGTGCCAGCTCTGGACAGTTGAACACTGAAGCTTTCTTT

v_call: TRBV6-4
d_call: -
cdr3_length: 12
j_call: TRBJ2-1
clone_size: -
cdr3_aa: CASTPAYNEQFF
cdr3_nt: TGTGCCAGCACCCCAGCCTACAATGAGCAGTTCTTC

v_call: TRBV6-5
d_call: -
cdr3_length: 12
j_call: TRBJ1-1
clone_size: few
cdr3_aa: CASGGMGQEAFF
cdr3_nt: TGTGCCAGCGGGGGAATGGGACAAGAAGCTTTCTTT

v_call: TRBV7-3
d_call: -
cdr3_length: 13
j_call: TRBJ2-1
clone_size: few
cdr3_aa: CASSPSIAGGLFF
cdr3_nt: TGTGCCAGCAGCCCTTCTATAGCCGGTGGCCTGTTCTTC

v_call: TRBV11-3
d_call: -
cdr3_length: 14
j_call: TRBJ1-6
clone_size: -
cdr3_aa: CANSPMGGNSPLHF
cdr3_nt: TGTGCCAACAGCCCAATGGGGGGAAATTCACCCCTCCACTTT

v_call: TRBV28
d_call: -
cdr3_length: 12
j_call: TRBJ1-1
clone_size: -
cdr3_aa: CASSPDSRAAFF
cdr3_nt: TGTGCCAGCAGCCCAGACTCGAGGGCGGCTTTCTTT

v_call: TRBV10-1
d_call: TRBD1
cdr3_length: 13
j_call: TRBJ1-6
clone_size: few
cdr3_aa: CASGTGGGSPLHF
cdr3_nt: TGCGCCAGCGGGACAGGGGGTGGTTCACCCCTCCACTTT

v_call: TRBV6-1
d_call: -
cdr3_length: 15
j_call: TRBJ2-3
clone_size: once
cdr3_aa: CASSEEQIRTDTQYF
cdr3_nt: TGTGCCAGCAGTGAGGAACAGATACGCACAGATACGCAGTATTTT

v_call: TRBV6-6
d_call: TRBD2
cdr3_length: 13
j_call: TRBJ2-7
clone_size: -
cdr3_aa: CASSSGSLHEQYF
cdr3_nt: TGTGCCAGCAGTAGCGGGAGTCTTCACGAGCAGTACTTC